The 9 T cell receptor beta chains below were found in one sample sequenced in a study of OX40 agonist ivuxolimab in advanced cancers. Assay used: immunoSEQ multiplex PCR; TCRdb lists only in-frame clones, some missing. Here the sample spans about 51,000 clones, roughly 80% being singletons. The sequencing used CD4+ or CD8+ T cells sorted from blood, collected in a trial of the OX40 agonist ivuxolimab. The receptors here all came from an adult with an advanced solid tumor such as melanoma, head and neck, liver or kidney cancer.

This sequence joins TRBV12-5 and TRBJ2-7, with D unclear. Germline V gene lookup returns CDR1 LGHNT and CDR2 FRNRAP. With 2 bases removed from V and 7 bases from J, the gap between germline ends came to 9 bases. The CDR3 contains 12 residues. This chain's CDR3 is CASGLSEWEQYF. The DNA of the CDR3 is TGTGCTAGTGGTTTGTCAGAGTGGGAGCAGTACTTC.

This clone appeared a few times. The J gene is TRBJ2-3, the V gene TRBV27, with a tentative D call TRBD2 (5 bases). V lost 3 bases to trimming and J lost 5 bases, with 15 bases between them. The CDR3 has 15 residues. Per the germline V gene, CDR1 is MNHEY and CDR2 is SMNVEV (reference sequence). Written as DNA, the CDR3 is TGTGCCAGCAGTTTGGAGGTGAACCCACGAGATACGCAGTATTTT. Protein sequence: CASSLEVNPRDTQYF.

This clone is deemed medium-sized. The rearrangement links TRBV7-9 to TRBJ2-7; 10 nucleotides match TRBD2. Germline CDR1 SEHNR, CDR2 FQNEAQ (reference sequence). Germline trimming cut 3 bases from V and 4 bases from J; bases unmatched to any gene: 3. The CDR3 length is 14 residues. The CDR3 sequence: CASSFGLAAYEQYF. Written as DNA, the CDR3 is TGTGCCAGCAGCTTTGGACTAGCGGCTTACGAGCAGTACTTC.

This chain links TRBV29-1 with TRBJ2-3; 8 bases match TRBD1. There are 13 residues in the CDR3. The germline gives CDR1 SQVTM, CDR2 ANQGSEA. J was trimmed by 5 bases and V by 1 base; bases with no gene match: 2. CDR3 bases: TGCAGCGTTGAAGGGGACAGGAAAGATACGCAGTATTTT. Residues: CSVEGDRKDTQYF.

Here the CDR3 DNA reads TGTGCCATCAGACAAGCCTACGAGCAGTACTTC. Residues: CAIRQAYEQYF. The chain links TRBV10-3 to TRBJ2-7, with no clear D. CDR1 is ENHRY and CDR2 is SYGVKD in the germline V gene. The CDR3 consists of 11 residues. V shed 6 bases and J shed 2 bases, with 5 bases lying between them.

The chain combines TRBV9 with TRBJ2-3; D might be TRBD2 (6 bases). This CDR3 spans 15 amino acids. Germline CDR1 SGDLS, CDR2 YYNGEE. V lost 3 bases and J 2 bases, leaving 13 bases between the germline ends. The CDR3 nucleotides read TGTGCCAGCAGCGGGGGGGTTAAGGACACAGATACGCAGTATTTT. It is translated as CASSGGVKDTDTQYF.

The V and J genes are TRBV5-4 and TRBJ2-4; 8 bases are a match to TRBD1. The CDR3 sequence is 16 residues long. After removal of 0 bases from V and 7 bases from J, the junction contained 9 bases not matched to a gene. Looked up from germline, CDR1 is SGHNT and CDR2 is YYREEE (reference sequence). Here the CDR3 reads CASSLGAGGAGNIQYF. Written as DNA, the CDR3 is TGTGCCAGCAGCTTGGGGGCAGGGGGCGCGGGGAACATTCAGTACTTC.

The count of this clone is one. This chain links TRBV19 with TRBJ1-1; 11 nucleotides match TRBD1. The ends lost 3 bases at V and 0 bases at J; junction bases unmatched: 3. Germline loops: CDR1 LNHDA, CDR2 SQIVND (reference sequence). The CDR3 has 16 residues. This CDR3 is CASSIGTGGLNTEAFF. The CDR3 DNA reads as TGTGCCAGTAGTATTGGGACAGGGGGTTTGAACACTGAAGCTTTCTTT.

This rearrangement joins TRBV6-1 to TRBJ2-1, with a tentative D call TRBD1 (5 bases). This CDR3 region has 15 residues. The V gene lost 8 bases and the J gene lost 0 bases, with 14 bases spanning the gap. Germline CDR1 reads MNHNS; CDR2 reads SASEGT. The CDR3 protein is CASCDRPSSYNEQFF. The CDR3 nucleotides read TGTGCCAGCTGCGACAGACCCAGCTCCTACAATGAGCAGTTCTTC.